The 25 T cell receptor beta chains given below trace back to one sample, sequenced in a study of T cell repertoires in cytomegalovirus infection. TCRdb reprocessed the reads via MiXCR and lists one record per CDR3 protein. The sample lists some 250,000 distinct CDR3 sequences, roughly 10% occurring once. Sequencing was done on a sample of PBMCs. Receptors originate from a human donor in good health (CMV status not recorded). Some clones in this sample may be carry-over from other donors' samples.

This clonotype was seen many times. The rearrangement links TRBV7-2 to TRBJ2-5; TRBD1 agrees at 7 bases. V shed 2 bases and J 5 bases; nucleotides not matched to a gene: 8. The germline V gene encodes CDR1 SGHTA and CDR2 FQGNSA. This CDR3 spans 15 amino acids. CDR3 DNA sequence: TGTGCCAGCAGCTTACGACAGGGCTCTCAGGAGACCCAGTACTTC. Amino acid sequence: CASSLRQGSQETQYF.

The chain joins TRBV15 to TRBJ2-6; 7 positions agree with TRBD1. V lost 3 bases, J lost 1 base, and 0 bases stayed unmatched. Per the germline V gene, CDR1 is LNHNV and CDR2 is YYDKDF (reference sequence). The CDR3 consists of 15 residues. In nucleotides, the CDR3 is TGTGCCACCAGCAGGACAGGGTCTGGGGCCAACGTCCTGACTTTC. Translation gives CATSRTGSGANVLTF.

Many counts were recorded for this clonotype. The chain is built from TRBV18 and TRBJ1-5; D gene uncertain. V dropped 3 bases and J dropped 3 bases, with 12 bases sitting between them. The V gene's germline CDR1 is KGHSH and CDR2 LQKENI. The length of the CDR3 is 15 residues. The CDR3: CASSPGRDNNQPQHF. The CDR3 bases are TGTGCCAGCTCACCCGGAAGGGATAACAATCAGCCCCAGCATTTT.

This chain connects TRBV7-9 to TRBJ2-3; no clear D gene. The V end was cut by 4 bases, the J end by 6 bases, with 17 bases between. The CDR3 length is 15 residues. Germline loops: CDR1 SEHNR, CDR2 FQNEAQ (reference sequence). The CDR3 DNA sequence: TGTGCCAGCAGCTCCCTTCGGGCTCTAATCGATACGCAGTATTTT. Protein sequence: CASSSLRALIDTQYF. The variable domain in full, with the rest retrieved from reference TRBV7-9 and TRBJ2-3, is DTGVSQNPRHKITKRGQNVTFRCDPISEHNRLYWYRQTLGQGPEFLTYFQNEAQLEKSRLLSDRFSAERPKGSFSTLEIQRTEQGDSAMYLCASSSLRALIDTQYFGPGTRLTVL.

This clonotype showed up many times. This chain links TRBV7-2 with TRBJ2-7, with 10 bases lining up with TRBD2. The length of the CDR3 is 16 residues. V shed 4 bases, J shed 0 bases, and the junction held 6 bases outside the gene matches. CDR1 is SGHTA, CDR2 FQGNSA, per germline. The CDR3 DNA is TGTGCCAGCAGCTCCCAACTAGCGGGGACCTCCTACGAGCAGTACTTC. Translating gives CASSSQLAGTSYEQYF.

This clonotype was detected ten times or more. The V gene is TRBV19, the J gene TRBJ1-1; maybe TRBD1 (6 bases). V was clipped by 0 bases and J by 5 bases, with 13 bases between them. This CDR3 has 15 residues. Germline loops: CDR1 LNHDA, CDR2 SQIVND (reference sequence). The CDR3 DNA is TGTGCCAGTAGTATAGATGGGACAAAGAGGACTGAAGCTTTCTTT. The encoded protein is CASSIDGTKRTEAFF.

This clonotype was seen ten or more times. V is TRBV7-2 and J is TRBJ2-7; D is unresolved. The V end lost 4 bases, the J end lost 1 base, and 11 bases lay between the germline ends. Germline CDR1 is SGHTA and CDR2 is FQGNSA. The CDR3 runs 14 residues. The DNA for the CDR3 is TGTGCCAGCAGCTCCCAAGGGCCGTCCTACGAGCAGTACTTC. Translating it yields CASSSQGPSYEQYF. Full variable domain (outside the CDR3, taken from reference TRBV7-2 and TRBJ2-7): GAGVSQSPSNKVTEKGKDVELRCDPISGHTALYWYRQSLGQGLEFLIYFQGNSAPDKSGLPSDRFSAERTGGSVSTLTIQRTQQEDSAVYLCASSSQGPSYEQYFGPGTRLTVT.

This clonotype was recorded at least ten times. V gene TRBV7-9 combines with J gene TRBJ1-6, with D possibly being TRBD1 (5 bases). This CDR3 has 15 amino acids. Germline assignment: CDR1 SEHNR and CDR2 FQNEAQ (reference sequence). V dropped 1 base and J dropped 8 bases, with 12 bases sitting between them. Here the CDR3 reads CASSLEGRAYSPLHF. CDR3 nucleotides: TGTGCCAGCAGCTTAGAGGGCAGGGCATATTCACCCCTCCACTTT. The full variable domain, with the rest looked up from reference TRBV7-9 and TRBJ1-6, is DTGVSQNPRHKITKRGQNVTFRCDPISEHNRLYWYRQTLGQGPEFLTYFQNEAQLEKSRLLSDRFSAERPKGSFSTLEIQRTEQGDSAMYLCASSLEGRAYSPLHFGNGTRLTVT.

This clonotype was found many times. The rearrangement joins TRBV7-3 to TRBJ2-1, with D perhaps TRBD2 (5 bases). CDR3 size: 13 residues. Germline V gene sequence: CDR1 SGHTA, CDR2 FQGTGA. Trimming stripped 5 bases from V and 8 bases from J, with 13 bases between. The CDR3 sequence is CASSPDGVDEQFF. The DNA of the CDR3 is TGTGCCAGCAGCCCGGACGGGGTCGATGAGCAGTTCTTC.

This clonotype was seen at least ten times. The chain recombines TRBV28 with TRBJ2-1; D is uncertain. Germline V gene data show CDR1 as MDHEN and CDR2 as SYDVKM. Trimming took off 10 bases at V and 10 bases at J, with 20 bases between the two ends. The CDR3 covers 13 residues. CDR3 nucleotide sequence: TGTGCCACCCTACCTTCACCGGGTAGCGAGCAGTTCTTC. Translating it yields CATLPSPGSEQFF. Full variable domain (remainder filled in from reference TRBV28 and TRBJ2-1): DVKVTQSSRYLVKRTGEKVFLECVQDMDHENMFWYRQDPGLGLRLIYFSYDVKMKEKGDIPEGYSVSREKKERFSLILESASTNQTSMYLCATLPSPGSEQFFGPGTRLTVL.

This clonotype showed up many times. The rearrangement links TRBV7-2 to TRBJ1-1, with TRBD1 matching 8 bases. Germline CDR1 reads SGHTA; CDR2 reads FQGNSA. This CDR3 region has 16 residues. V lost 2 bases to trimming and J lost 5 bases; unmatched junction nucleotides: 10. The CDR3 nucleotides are TGTGCCAGCAGCTTAATGTCGCAGGGGGCGTCGACTGAAGCTTTCTTT. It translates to CASSLMSQGASTEAFF.

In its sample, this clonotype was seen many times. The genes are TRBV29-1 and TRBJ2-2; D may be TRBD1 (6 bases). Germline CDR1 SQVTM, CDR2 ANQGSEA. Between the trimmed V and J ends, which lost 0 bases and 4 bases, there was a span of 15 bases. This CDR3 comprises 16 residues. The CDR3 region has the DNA TGCAGCGTTGAAGATCCGGAGTCAGGGGTCACCGGGGAGCTGTTTTTT. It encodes CSVEDPESGVTGELFF.

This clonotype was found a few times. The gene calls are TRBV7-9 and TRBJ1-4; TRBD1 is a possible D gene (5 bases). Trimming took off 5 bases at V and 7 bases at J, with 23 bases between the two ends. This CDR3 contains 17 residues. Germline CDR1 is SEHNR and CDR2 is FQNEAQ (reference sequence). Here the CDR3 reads CASSPGRGEESFEKLFF. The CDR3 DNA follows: TGTGCCAGCAGCCCCGGGAGAGGGGAAGAAAGTTTTGAAAAACTGTTTTTT.

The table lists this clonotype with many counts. The CDR3 DNA is TGTGCCAGCAGTCAGACTAGCGGGTACAATGAGCAGTTCTTC. Amino acids: CASSQTSGYNEQFF. The J gene is TRBJ2-1, the V gene TRBV12-3 or TRBV12-4, with 10 bases identical to TRBD2. This CDR3 is 14 amino acids long. V gave up 5 bases and J gave up 4 bases; unmatched junction bases: 2.

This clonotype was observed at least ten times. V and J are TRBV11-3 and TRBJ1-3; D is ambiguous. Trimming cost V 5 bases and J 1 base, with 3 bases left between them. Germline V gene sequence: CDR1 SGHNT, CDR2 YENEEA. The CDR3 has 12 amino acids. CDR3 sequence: CASSTSGNTIYF. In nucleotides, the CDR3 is TGTGCCAGCAGCACATCTGGAAACACCATATATTTT. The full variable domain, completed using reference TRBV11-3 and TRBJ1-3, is EAGVVQSPRYKIIEKKQPVAFWCNPISGHNTLYWYLQNLGQGPELLIRYENEEAVDDSQLPKDRFSAERLKGVDSTLKIQPAELGDSAVYLCASSTSGNTIYFGEGSWLTVV.

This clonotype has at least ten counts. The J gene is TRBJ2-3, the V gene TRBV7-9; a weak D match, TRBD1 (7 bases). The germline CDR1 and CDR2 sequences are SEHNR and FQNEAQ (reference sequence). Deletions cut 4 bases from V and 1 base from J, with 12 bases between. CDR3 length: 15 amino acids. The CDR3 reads CASSYRGGGTDTQYF. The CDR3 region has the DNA TGTGCCAGCAGCTACAGGGGAGGCGGCACAGATACGCAGTATTTT.

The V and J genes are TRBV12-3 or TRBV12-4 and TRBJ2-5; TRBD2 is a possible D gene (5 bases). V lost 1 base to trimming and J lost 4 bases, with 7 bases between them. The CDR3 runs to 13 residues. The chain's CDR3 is CASSLGRSETQYF. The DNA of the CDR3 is TGTGCCAGCAGTTTAGGGAGGTCAGAGACCCAGTACTTC.

The CDR3 loop is CASSPLTARHEQYF. The CDR3 DNA reads TGTGCCAGCAGCCCCCTTACGGCTAGACACGAGCAGTACTTC. This sequence joins TRBV14 and TRBJ2-7; D gene ambiguous. The CDR3 is made up of 14 amino acids. V lost 4 bases and J 5 bases, leaving 15 bases between the germline ends. CDR1 is SGHDN, CDR2 FVKESK, per germline. Full variable domain (remainder filled in from reference TRBV14 and TRBJ2-7): EAGVTQFPSHSVIEKGQTVTLRCDPISGHDNLYWYRRVMGKEIKFLLHFVKESKQDESGMPNNRFLAERTGGTYSTLKVQPAELEDSGVYFCASSPLTARHEQYFGPGTRLTVT.

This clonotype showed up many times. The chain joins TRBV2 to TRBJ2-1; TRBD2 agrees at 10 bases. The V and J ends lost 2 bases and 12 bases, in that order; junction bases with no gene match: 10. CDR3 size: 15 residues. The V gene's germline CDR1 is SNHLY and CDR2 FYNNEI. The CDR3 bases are TGTGCCAGCAGTGAAACCCTAGCGGGGGTGATAGGGCAGTTCTTC. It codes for CASSETLAGVIGQFF.

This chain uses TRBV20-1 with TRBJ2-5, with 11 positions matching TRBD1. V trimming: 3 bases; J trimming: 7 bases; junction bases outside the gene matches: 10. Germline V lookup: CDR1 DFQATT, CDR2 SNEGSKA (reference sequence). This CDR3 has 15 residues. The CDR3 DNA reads TGCAGTGCTAGGACAGGGACAGGGGGGAGGGGGACCCAGTACTTC. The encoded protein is CSARTGTGGRGTQYF.

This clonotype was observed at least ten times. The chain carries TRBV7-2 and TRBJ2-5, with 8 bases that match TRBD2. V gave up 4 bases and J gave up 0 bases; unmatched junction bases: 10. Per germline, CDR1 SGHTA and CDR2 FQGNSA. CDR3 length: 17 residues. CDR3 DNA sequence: TGTGCCAGCAGCTCTAATAGCGGGGCCCGGTACCAAGAGACCCAGTACTTC. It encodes CASSSNSGARYQETQYF.

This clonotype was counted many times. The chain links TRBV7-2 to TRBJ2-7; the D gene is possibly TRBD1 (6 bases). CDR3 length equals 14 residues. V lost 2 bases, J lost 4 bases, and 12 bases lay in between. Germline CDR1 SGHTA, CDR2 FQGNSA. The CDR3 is CASSLWQGSYEQYF. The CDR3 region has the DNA TGTGCCAGCAGCTTATGGCAGGGGAGTTACGAGCAGTACTTC. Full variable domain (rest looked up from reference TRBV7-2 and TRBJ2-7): GAGVSQSPSNKVTEKGKDVELRCDPISGHTALYWYRQSLGQGLEFLIYFQGNSAPDKSGLPSDRFSAERTGGSVSTLTIQRTQQEDSAVYLCASSLWQGSYEQYFGPGTRLTVT.

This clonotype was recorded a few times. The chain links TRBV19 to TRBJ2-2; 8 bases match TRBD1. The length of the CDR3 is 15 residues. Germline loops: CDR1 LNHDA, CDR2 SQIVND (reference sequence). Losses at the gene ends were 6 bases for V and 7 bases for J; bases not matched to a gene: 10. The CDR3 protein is CASRTQGARIGELFF. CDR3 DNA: TGTGCCAGTAGGACGCAGGGGGCGCGTATCGGGGAGCTGTTTTTT. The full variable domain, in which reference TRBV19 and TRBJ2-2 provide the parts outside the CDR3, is DGGITQSPKYLFRKEGQNVTLSCEQNLNHDAMYWYRQDPGQGLRLIYYSQIVNDFQKGDIAEGYSVSREKKESFPLTVTSAQKNPTAFYLCASRTQGARIGELFFGEGSRLTVL.

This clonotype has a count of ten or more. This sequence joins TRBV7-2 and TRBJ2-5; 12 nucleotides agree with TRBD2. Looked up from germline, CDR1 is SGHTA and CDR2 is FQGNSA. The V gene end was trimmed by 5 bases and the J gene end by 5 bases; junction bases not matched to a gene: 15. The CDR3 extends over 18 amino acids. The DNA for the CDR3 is TGTGCCAGCAGCGAATACTGGCTAGCGGGAGGGCGGGGGGAGACCCAGTACTTC. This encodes CASSEYWLAGGRGETQYF.

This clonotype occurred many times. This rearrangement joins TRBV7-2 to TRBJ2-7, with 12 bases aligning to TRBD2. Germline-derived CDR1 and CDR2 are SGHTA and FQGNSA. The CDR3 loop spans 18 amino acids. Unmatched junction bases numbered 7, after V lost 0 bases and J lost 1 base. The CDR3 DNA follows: TGTGCCAGCAGCTTAGCTTCTAGCGGGGGGGCAGGTTCCTACGAGCAGTACTTC. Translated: CASSLASSGGAGSYEQYF.